Given below is one T cell receptor beta chain in context. This CDR3 has 14 residues. Between the trimmed V and J ends, which lost 1 base and 4 bases, there was a span of 8 bases. The germline V gene encodes CDR1 MGHDK and CDR2 SYGVNS. These data belong to a study of shared clonotypes between healthy human individuals. The protocol was immunoSEQ multiplex PCR, while the TCRdb copy is restricted to in-frame clones and leaves out a portion. The profile shows 2 million or so clones, around 96% of them singletons. Terminally differentiated effector memory CD45RA+ cells were excluded by CCR7 positive selection of CD45RO-negative cells.

Sequenced: naive CD8+ T cells sorted from blood. The chain joins TRBV25-1 to TRBJ1-5, with D hard to call. This TCR was sampled from a man between 18 and 29 years old in good health. DNA of the CDR3: TGTGCCAGCAGTGAATTGGCGAGGAATCAGCCCCAGCATTTT. Translation: CASSELARNQPQHF.